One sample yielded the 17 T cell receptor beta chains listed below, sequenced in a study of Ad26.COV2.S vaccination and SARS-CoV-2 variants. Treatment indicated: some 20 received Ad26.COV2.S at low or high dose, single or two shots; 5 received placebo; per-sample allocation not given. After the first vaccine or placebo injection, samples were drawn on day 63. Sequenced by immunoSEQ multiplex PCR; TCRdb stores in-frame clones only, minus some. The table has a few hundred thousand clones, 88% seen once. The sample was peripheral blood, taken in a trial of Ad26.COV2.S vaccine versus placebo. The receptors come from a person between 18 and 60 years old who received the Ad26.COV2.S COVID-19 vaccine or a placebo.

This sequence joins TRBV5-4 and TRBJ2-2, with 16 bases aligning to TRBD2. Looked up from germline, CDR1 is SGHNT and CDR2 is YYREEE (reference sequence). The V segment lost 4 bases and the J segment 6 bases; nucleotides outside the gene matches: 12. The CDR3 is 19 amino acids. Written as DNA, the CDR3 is TGTGCCAGCAGCCGAACGGGACTAGCGGGGGGGGCAACACCCGGGGAGCTGTTTTTT. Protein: CASSRTGLAGGATPGELFF.

Here the CDR3 reads CASRDRDTEAFF. In DNA, the CDR3 is TGTGCCAGCCGGGACAGGGACACTGAAGCTTTCTTT. V and J are TRBV6-6 and TRBJ1-1; the match to TRBD1 covers 9 bases. The CDR3 is made up of 12 amino acids. The germline V gene has CDR1 MNHNY and CDR2 SVGAGI (reference sequence). The trim removed 8 bases at V and 3 bases at J, leaving 1 base unmatched.

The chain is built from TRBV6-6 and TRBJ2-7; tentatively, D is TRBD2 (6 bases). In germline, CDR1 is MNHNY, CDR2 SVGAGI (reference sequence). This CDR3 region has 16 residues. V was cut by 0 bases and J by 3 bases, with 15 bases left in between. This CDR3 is CASSYSAGGKVYEQYF. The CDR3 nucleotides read TGTGCCAGCAGTTACTCGGCTGGAGGGAAGGTCTACGAGCAGTACTTC.

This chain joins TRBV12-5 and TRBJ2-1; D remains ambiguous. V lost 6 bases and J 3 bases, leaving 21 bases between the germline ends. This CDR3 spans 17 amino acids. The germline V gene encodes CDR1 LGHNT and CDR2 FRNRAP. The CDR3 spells CASGRFALAWGYNEQFF. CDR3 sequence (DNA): TGTGCTAGTGGGCGTTTTGCGCTGGCTTGGGGCTACAATGAGCAGTTCTTC. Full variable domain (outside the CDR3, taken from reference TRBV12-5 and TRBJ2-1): DARVTQTPRHKVTEMGQEVTMRCQPILGHNTVFWYRQTMMQGLELLAYFRNRAPLDDSGMPKDRFSAEMPDATLATLKIQPSEPRDSAVYFCASGRFALAWGYNEQFFGPGTRLTVL.

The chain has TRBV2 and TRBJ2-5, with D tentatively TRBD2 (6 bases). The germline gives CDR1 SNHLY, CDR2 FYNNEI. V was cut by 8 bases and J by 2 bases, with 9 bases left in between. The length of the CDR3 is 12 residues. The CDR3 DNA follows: TGTGCCAGCGGAGGACTACAAGAGACCCAGTACTTC. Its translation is CASGGLQETQYF.

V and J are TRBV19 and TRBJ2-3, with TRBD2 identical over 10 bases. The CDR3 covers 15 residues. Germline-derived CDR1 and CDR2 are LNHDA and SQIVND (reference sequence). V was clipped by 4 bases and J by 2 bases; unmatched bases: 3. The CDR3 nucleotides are TGTGCCAGTAGTACGACTAGCGGGTACACAGATACGCAGTATTTT. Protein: CASSTTSGYTDTQYF.

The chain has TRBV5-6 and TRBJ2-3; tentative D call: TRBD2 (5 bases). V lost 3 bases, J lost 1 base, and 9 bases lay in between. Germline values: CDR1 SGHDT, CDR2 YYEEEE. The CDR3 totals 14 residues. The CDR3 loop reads CASSSGLRTDTQYF. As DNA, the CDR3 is TGTGCCAGCAGCTCAGGACTTCGCACAGATACGCAGTATTTT.

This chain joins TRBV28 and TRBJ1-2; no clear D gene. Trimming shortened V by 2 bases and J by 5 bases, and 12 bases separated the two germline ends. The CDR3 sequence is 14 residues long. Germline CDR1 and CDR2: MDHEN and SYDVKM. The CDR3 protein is CASSLIGRRYGYTF. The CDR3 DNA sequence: TGTGCCAGCAGTTTAATCGGCAGGAGGTATGGCTACACCTTC.

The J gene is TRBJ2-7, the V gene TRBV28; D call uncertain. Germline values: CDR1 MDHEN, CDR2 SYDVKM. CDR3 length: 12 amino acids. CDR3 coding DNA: TGTGTCGGAATATACTTTTCCTACGAGCAGTACTTC. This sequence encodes CVGIYFSYEQYF.

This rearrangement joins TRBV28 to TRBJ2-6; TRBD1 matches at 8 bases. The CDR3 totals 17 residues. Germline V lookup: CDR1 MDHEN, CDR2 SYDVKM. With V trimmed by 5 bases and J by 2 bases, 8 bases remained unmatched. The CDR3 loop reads CASSILIQGAGANVLTF. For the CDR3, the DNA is TGTGCCAGCAGTATACTAATACAGGGGGCTGGGGCCAACGTCCTGACTTTC. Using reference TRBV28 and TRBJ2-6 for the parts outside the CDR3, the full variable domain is DVKVTQSSRYLVKRTGEKVFLECVQDMDHENMFWYRQDPGLGLRLIYFSYDVKMKEKGDIPEGYSVSREKKERFSLILESASTNQTSMYLCASSILIQGAGANVLTFGAGSRLTVL.

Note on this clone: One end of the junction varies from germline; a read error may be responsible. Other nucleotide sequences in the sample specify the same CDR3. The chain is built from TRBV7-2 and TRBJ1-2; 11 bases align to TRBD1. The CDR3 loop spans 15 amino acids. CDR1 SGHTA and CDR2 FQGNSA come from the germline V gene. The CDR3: CASSLGTGGSYGYTF. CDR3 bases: TGTGCCAGCAGTTTAGGGACAGGGGGTAGCTATGGCTACACCTTC.

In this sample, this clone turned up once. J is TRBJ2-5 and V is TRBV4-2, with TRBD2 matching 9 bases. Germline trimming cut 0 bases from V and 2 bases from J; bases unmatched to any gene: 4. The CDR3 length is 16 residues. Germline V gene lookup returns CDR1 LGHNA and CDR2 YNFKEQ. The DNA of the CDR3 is TGTGCCAGCAGCCAAGAGCAACTAGCGGGTCAAGAGACCCAGTACTTC. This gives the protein CASSQEQLAGQETQYF.

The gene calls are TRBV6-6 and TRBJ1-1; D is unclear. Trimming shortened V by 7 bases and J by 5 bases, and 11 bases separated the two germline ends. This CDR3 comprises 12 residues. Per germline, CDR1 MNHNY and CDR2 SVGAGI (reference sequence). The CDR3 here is CASTRSGTEAFF. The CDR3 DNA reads TGTGCCAGCACCCGGTCGGGGACTGAAGCTTTCTTT.

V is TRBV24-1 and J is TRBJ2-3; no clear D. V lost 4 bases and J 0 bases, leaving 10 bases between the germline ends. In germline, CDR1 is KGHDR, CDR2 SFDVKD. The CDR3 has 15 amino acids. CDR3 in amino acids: CATSELRSSTDTQYF. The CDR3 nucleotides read TGTGCCACCAGTGAACTACGGTCTAGCACAGATACGCAGTATTTT.

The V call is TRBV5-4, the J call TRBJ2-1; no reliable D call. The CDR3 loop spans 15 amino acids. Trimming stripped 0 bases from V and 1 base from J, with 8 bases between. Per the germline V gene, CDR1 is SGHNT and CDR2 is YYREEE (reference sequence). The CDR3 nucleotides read TGTGCCAGCAGCTTGGTCAGTCAATCCTACAATGAGCAGTTCTTC. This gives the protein CASSLVSQSYNEQFF.

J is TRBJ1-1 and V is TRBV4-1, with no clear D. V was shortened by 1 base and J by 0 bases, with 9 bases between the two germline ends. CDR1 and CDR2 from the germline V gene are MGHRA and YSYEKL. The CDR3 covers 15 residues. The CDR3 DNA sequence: TGCGCCAGCAGCCAAGGGCGGGGAATGAACACTGAAGCTTTCTTT. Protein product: CASSQGRGMNTEAFF.

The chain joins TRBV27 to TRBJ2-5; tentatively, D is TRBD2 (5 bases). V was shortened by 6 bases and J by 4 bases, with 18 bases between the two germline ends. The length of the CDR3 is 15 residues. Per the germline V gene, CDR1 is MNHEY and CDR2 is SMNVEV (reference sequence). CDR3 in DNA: TGTGCCAGCAGCCACACTACCCAAGGGAGAGAGACCCAGTACTTC. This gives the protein CASSHTTQGRETQYF.